One T cell receptor (beta chain) is described in this entry. No antigen is known for it. The data originate from a study of metastatic and nonmetastatic thyroid tumors. The wider study: Comparative analysis of repertoires was undertaken across blood and tumor or nodule tissue obtained from malignant and benign thyroid patients. Study outcomes and limitations: Significantly higher TCR beta diversity was reportedly seen in malignant thyroid tumors than benign nodules, in blood and tumor.

The germline gives CDR1 DFQATT, CDR2 SNEGSKA (reference sequence). Trimming removed 1 base at V and 1 base at J, with 20 bases between. There are 17 residues in the CDR3. Via MiXCR, TCRdb re-called the PCR reads. Altogether over 20,000 clones are present, around 26% being singletons, with the ten largest covering approximately 16%. Thyroid surgery was performed in patients who had received no treatment beforehand. This TCR came from a male donor with papillary thyroid cancer or a benign thyroid nodule (not recorded which). Some clones in this sample may be carry-over from other donors' samples. The chain employs TRBV20-1 and TRBJ2-7; D call uncertain. Sequencing was carried out using blood. The DNA of the CDR3 is TGCAGTGCTAGAGCCGTCTGTAACCCCGTCTGGTCCTACGAGCAGTACTTC. Residues: CSARAVCNPVWSYEQYF.